Listed below are T cell receptor beta chains from one sample, sequenced in a study of T cells in Graves' hyperthyroidism and ophthalmopathy. MiXCR was run by TCRdb on the multiplex PCR reads, yielding one entry per CDR3 protein. The sample has hundreds of thousands of distinct CDR3 sequences; approximately 36% are singletons. The source material was blood. These TCRs come from a woman aged 40 to 50 with Graves' hyperthyroidism. The CDR3 runs from the conserved cysteine through the conserved F or W. A D gene is named only where the DNA matches it firmly. Only some rows state a clone size, as once, few, many or a class for expanded clones.

j_call clone_size v_call d_call cdr3_nt cdr3_aa
TRBJ2-7 many TRBV29-1 - TGCAGCGCCCGAGTGGGTATCGGGAACGAGCAGTACTTC CSARVGIGNEQYF
TRBJ1-1 - TRBV27 - TGTGCCAGCAGACCTTCAAACATGAACACTGAAGCTTTCTTT CASRPSNMNTEAFF
TRBJ1-2 many TRBV7-9 - TGTGCCAGCAGCTCCACCGCGGGGACGGCTGAAAGCTACACCTTC CASSSTAGTAESYTF
TRBJ1-1 few TRBV20-1 - TGCAGTGCTAGACGCGGGGGTTTACTCGGAGGAGCTGAAGCTTTCTTT CSARRGGLLGGAEAFF
TRBJ1-2 few TRBV4-1 - TGCGCCAGCAGCCAATCAGGGCACAACTATGGCTACACCTTC CASSQSGHNYGYTF
TRBJ1-1 many TRBV10-3 TRBD1 TGTGCCATAAGCCTACCAAACAGGGGGTCAACTGAAGCTTTCTTT CAISLPNRGSTEAFF
TRBJ1-2 - TRBV3-1 - TGTGCCAGCAGCCAAGACCAGGTAGCTAACTATGGCTACACCTTC CASSQDQVANYGYTF
TRBJ1-2 many TRBV20-1 - TGCAGTGCCCACAAGGCGAACTATGGCTACACCTTC CSAHKANYGYTF
TRBJ2-2 many TRBV24-1 - TGTGCCACCAGTGATTTTGGGACACCGAACACCGGGGAGCTGTTTTTT CATSDFGTPNTGELFF
TRBJ1-3 - TRBV29-1 - TGCAGCGTTCGAGCCTCTGGAAACACCATATATTTT CSVRASGNTIYF
TRBJ1-2 - TRBV7-2 - TGTGCCAGCAGCTTCCAATCATCTGGCTACACCTTC CASSFQSSGYTF
TRBJ1-1 - TRBV12-3/TRBV12-4 - TGTGCCAGCAGTTTATTGGGCCCTCTTTTGACTGAAGCTTTCTTT CASSLLGPLLTEAFF
TRBJ1-2 - TRBV9 - TGTGCCAGCACCATCCGACGGTATCCCTATGGCTACACCTTC CASTIRRYPYGYTF
TRBJ2-6 - TRBV7-9 - TGTGCCAGCAGTTTACCCCGCGGGCGGCTTGGTGTCCTGACTTTC CASSLPRGRLGVLTF
TRBJ2-1 - TRBV29-1 TRBD1 TGTGTGGGACAGGGGGCGCAGGGGGAGCAGTTCTTC CVGQGAQGEQFF
TRBJ1-5 few TRBV20-1 TRBD1 TGCAGTGCTCCCAGACAGGGCAGAGGTCAGCCCCAGCATTTT CSAPRQGRGQPQHF